The source of this T cell receptor beta chain is a study of blood T cells in healthy people across ages. On the study more broadly: Template-switching capture recovered about one barcoded beta molecule per two T cells.

A J-beta primer mix and a sample-barcoded 5' primer were used in a second PCR of about 6 to 12 cycles. TCRdb reprocessed the 5' RACE reads via MiXCR and lists one record per CDR3 protein. This sample has more than 750,000 distinct CDR3 sequences, with roughly 28% found just once. This clonotype turned up a few times. Its antigen is unknown. The study's findings and limits: Per million T cells, TCR beta diversity dropped roughly linearly as age increased. TCR beta diversity tracked closely with naive T cell percentage.

Germline-derived CDR1 and CDR2 are MNHEY and SMNVEV (reference sequence). V was clipped by 11 bases and J by 5 bases; unmatched bases: 5. The CDR3 sequence is 12 residues long. These data also featured in a second study, about T cells of mothers and their children. That source notes: In the second PCR, M1S primer introduced barcodes and 2-4 random bases.

The sequence derives from a woman aged 40 to 55 in good health. The rearrangement links TRBV27 to TRBJ2-3; 9 nucleotides match TRBD2. What was sequenced was blood. CDR3 protein: CACGRGLDTQYF. CDR3 nucleotides: TGTGCCTGCGGGAGGGGTTTAGATACGCAGTATTTT.